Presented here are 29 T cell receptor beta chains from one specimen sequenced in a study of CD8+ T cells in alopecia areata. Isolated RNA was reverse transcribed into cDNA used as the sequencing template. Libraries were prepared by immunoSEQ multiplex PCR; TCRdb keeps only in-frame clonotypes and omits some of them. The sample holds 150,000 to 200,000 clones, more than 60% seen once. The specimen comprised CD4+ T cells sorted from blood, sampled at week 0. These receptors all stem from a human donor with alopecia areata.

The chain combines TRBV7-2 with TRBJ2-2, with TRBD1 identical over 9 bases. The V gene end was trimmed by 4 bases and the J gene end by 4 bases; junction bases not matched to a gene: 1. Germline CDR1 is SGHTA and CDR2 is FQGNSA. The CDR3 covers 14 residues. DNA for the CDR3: TGTGCCAGCAGCTACAGGGGGCGCACCGGGGAGCTGTTTTTT. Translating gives CASSYRGRTGELFF.

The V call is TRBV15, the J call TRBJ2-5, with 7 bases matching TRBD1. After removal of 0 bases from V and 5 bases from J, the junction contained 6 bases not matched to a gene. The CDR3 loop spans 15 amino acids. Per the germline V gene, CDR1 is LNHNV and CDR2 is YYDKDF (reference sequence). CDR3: CATSRERQGTETQYF. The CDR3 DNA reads TGTGCCACCAGCAGAGAGAGACAGGGAACCGAGACCCAGTACTTC. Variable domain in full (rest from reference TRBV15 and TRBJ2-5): DAMVIQNPRYQVTQFGKPVTLSCSQTLNHNVMYWYQQKSSQAPKLLFHYYDKDFNNEADTPDNFQSRRPNTSFCFLDIRSPGLGDTAMYLCATSRERQGTETQYFGPGTRLLVL.

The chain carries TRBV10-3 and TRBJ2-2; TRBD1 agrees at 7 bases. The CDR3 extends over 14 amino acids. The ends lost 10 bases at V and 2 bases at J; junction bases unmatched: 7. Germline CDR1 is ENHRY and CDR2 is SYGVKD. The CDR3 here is CASSGDSNTGELFF. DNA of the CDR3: TGTGCCAGCTCAGGGGACAGTAACACCGGGGAGCTGTTTTTT.

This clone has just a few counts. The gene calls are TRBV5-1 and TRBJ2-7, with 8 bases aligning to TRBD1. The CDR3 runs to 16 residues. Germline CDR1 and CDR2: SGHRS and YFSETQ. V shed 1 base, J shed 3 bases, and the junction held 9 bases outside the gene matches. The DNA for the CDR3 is TGCGCCAGCAGCTTGAATGAGGTGACAGGGGTCTACGAGCAGTACTTC. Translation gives CASSLNEVTGVYEQYF.

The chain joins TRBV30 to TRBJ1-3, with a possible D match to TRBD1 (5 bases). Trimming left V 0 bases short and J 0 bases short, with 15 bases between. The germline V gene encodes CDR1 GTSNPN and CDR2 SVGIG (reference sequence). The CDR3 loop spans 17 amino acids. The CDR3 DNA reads TGTGCCTGGAGTGTCGGGGGGACCCTCTACTCTGGAAACACCATATATTTT. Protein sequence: CAWSVGGTLYSGNTIYF.

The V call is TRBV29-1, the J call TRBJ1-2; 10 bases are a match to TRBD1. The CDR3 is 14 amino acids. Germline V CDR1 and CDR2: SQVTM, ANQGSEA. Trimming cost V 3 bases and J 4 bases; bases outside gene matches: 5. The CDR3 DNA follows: TGCAGCGTTGACGGGGGACAGGGGATCTATGGCTACACCTTC. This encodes CSVDGGQGIYGYTF. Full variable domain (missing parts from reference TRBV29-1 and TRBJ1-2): SAVISQKPSRDICQRGTSLTIQCQVDSQVTMMFWYRQQPGQSLTLIATANQGSEATYESGFVIDKFPISRPNLTFSTLTVSNMSPEDSSIYLCSVDGGQGIYGYTFGSGTRLTVV.

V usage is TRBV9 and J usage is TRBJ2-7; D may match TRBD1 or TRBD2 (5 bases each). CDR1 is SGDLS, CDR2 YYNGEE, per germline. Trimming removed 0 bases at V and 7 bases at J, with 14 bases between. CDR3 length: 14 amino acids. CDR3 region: CASSVAWDPREQYF. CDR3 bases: TGTGCCAGCAGCGTAGCTTGGGACCCCAGGGAGCAGTACTTC.

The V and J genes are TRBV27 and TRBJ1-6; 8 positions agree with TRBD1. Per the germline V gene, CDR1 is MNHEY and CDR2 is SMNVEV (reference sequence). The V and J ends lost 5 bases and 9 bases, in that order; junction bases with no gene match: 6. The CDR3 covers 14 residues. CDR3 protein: CASSTGQGSSPLHF. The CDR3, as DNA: TGTGCCAGCAGTACAGGACAGGGAAGTTCACCCCTCCACTTT.

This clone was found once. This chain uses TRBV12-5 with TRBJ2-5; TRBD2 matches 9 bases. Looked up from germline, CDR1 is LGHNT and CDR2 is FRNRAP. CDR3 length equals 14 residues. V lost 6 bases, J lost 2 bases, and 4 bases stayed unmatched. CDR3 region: CASGTAGGQETQYF. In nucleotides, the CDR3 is TGTGCTAGTGGCACAGCGGGGGGACAAGAGACCCAGTACTTC.

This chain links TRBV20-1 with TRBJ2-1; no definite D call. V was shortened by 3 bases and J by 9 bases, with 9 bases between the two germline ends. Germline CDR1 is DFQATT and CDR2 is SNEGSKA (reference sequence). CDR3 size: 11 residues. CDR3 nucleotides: TGCAGTGCTAGTGGGCCCCTTGAGCAGTTCTTC. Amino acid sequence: CSASGPLEQFF.

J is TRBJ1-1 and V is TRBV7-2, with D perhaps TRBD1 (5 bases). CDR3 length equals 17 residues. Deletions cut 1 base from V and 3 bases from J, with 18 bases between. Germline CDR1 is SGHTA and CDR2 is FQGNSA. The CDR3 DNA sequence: TGTGCCAGCAGCTTAGGGCCCACCCGGGGGGTGGACACTGAAGCTTTCTTT. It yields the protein CASSLGPTRGVDTEAFF.

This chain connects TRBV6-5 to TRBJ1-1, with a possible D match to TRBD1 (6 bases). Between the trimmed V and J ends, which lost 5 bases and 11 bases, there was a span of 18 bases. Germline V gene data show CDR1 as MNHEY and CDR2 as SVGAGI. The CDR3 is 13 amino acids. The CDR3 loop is CASSPTGLAGAFF. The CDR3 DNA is TGTGCCAGCAGTCCGACAGGTCTGGCGGGTGCTTTCTTT.

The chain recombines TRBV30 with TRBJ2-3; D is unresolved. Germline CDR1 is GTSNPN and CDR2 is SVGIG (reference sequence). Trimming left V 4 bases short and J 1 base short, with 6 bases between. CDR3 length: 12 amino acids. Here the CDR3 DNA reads TGTGCCTGGACCCTAGGCACAGATACGCAGTATTTT. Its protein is CAWTLGTDTQYF.

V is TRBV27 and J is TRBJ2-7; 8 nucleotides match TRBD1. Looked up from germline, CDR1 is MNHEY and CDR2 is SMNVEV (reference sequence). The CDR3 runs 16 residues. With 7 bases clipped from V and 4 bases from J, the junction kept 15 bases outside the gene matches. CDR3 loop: CASKFNVRTGSYEQYF. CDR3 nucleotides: TGTGCCAGCAAGTTTAACGTAAGGACAGGGTCTTACGAGCAGTACTTC.

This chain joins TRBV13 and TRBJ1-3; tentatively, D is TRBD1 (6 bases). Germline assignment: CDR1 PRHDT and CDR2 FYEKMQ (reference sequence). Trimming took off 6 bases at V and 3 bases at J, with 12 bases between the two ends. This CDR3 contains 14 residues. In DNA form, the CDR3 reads TGTGCCAGCAGGCGGGCAGGGGATGGAAACACCATATATTTT. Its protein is CASRRAGDGNTIYF.

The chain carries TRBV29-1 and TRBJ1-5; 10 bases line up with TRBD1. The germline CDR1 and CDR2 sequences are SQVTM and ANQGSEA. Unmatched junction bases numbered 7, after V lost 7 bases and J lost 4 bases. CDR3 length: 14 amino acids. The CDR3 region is CSGGQGKGNQPQHF. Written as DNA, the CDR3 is TGCAGCGGGGGACAGGGGAAAGGGAATCAGCCCCAGCATTTT.

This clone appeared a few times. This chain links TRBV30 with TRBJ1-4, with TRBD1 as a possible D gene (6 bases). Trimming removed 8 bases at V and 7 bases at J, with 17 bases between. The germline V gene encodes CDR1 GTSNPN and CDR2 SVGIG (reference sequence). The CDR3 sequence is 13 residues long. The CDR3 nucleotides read TGTGCCGGTCTAGGGGGGAATGGTGAAAAACTGTTTTTT. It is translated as CAGLGGNGEKLFF.

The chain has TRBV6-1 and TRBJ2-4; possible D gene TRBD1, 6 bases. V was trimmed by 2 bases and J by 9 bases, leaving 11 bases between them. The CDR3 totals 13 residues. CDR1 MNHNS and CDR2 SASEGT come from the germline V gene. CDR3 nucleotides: TGTGCCAGCAGTGAATTACAGGGTATCATTCAGTACTTC. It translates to CASSELQGIIQYF.

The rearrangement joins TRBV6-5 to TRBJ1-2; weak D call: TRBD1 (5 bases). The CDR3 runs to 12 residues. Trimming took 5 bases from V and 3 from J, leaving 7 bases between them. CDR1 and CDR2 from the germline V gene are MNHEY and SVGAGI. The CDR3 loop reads CASSMGHYGYTF. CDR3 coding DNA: TGTGCCAGCAGTATGGGGCACTATGGCTACACCTTC.

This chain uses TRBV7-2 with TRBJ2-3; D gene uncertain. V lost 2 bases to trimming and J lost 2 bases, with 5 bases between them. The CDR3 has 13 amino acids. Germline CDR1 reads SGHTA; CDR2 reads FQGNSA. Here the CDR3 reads CASSLSYTDTQYF. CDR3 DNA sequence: TGTGCCAGCAGCTTATCGTACACAGATACGCAGTATTTT.

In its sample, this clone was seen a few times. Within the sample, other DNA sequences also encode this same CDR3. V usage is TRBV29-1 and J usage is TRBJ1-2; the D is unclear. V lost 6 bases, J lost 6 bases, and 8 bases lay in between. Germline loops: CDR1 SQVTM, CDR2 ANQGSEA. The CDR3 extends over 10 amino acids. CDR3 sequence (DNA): TGCAGCGTAGCACAAGATGGCTACACCTTC. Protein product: CSVAQDGYTF.

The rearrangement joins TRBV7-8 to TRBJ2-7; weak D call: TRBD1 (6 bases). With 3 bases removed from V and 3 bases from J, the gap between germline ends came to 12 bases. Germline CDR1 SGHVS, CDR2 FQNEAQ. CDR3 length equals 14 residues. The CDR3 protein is CASSLGHSNYEQYF. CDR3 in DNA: TGTGCCAGCAGCTTGGGACACTCAAACTACGAGCAGTACTTC.

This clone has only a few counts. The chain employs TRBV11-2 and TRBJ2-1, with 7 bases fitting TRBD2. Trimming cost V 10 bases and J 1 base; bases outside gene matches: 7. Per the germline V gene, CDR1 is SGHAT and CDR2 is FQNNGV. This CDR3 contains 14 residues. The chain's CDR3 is CATSGDRSYNEQFF. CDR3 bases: TGTGCCACGAGCGGGGATCGGTCCTACAATGAGCAGTTCTTC.

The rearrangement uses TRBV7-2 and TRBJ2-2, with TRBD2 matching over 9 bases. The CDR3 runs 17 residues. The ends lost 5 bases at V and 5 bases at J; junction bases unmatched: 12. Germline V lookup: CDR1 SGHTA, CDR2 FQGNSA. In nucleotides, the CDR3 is TGTGCCAGCAGCCCCCTCTGGCGGGGGGGCCGTACCGGGGAGCTGTTTTTT. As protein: CASSPLWRGGRTGELFF.

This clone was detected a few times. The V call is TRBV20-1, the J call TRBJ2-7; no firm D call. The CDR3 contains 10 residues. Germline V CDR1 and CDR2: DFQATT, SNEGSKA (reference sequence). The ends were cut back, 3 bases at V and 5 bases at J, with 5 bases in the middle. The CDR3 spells CSARTDEQYF. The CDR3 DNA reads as TGCAGTGCTAGGACGGACGAGCAGTACTTC.

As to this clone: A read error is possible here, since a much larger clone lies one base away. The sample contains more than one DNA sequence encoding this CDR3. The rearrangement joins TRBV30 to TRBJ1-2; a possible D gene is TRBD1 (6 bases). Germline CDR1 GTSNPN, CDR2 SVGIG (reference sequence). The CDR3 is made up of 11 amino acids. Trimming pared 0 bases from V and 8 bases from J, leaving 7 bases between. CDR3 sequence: CAWSVGGGYTF. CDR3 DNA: TGTGCCTGGAGTGTAGGGGGGGGCTACACCTTC.

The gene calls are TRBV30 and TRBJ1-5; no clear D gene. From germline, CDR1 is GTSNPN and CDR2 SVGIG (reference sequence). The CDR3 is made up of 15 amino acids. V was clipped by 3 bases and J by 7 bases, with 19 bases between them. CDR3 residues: CAWSIGEWVRQPQHF. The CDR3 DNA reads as TGTGCCTGGAGCATCGGTGAATGGGTGCGGCAGCCCCAGCATTTT.

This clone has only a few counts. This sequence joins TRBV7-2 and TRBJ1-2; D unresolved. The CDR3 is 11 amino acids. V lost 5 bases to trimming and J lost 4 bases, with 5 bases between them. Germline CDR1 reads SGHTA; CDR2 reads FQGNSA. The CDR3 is CASSVLYGYTF. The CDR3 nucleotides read TGTGCCAGCAGCGTCCTCTATGGCTACACCTTC.

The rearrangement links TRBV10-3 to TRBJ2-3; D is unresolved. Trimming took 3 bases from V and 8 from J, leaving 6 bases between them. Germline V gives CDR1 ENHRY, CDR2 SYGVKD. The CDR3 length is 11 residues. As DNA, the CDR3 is TGTGCCATCAGTGATACGAGTACGCAGTATTTT. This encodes CAISDTSTQYF.